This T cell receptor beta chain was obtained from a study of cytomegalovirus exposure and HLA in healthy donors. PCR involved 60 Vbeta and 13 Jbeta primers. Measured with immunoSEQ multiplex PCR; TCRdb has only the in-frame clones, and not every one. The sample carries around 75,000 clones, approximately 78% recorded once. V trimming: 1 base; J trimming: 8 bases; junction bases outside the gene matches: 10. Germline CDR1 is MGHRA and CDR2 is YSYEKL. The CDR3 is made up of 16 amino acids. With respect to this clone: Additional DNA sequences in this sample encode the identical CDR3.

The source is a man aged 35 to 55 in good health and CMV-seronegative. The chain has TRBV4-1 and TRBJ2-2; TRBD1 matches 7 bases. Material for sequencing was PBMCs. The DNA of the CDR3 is TGCGCCAGCAGCCAAGCCGGGACAGCATTTTCGGGGGAGCTGTTTTTT. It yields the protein CASSQAGTAFSGELFF.